The 18 T cell receptor beta chains below come from one sample, sequenced in a study of identical twins. In TCRdb, the 5' RACE reads were re-called with MiXCR into one record per CDR3 protein. Of under 250,000 distinct CDR3 sequences in the sample, 10% to 15% were seen once. This sample also appeared in a second study, on yellow fever vaccine responses in identical twins.

The sequenced sample consisted of memory (CD45RO+) T cells sorted from blood. These receptors all stem from a young woman in good health.

There are a few counts of this clonotype. The V call is TRBV20-1, the J call TRBJ1-2; D is unresolved. Germline-derived CDR1 and CDR2 are DFQATT and SNEGSKA (reference sequence). This CDR3 comprises 13 residues. Trimming removed 4 bases at V and 0 bases at J, with 9 bases between. CDR3 residues: CSATDGSNYGYTF. The CDR3 nucleotides read TGCAGTGCTACCGATGGGTCTAACTATGGCTACACCTTC.

This clonotype was seen more than once but under ten times. CDR3 sequence: CASSQESRTSGRNNEQFF. The CDR3 DNA is TGCGCCAGCAGCCAAGAGTCAAGGACTAGCGGGAGGAACAATGAGCAGTTCTTC. This chain uses TRBV4-1 with TRBJ2-1; 14 bases line up with TRBD2. The CDR3 totals 18 residues. After removal of 0 bases from V and 5 bases from J, the junction contained 6 bases not matched to a gene. Germline loops: CDR1 MGHRA, CDR2 YSYEKL.

With respect to this clonotype: A much larger clone is a single base away; this may be a read error. The chain has TRBV5-6 and TRBJ2-1; TRBD2 agrees at 11 bases. The CDR3 loop spans 15 amino acids. Per germline, CDR1 SGHDT and CDR2 YYEEEE. As DNA, the CDR3 is TGTGCCAGCAGCTTGCGGCTAGCGGGAGGAACTGGGCAGTCCTTC. The encoded protein is CASSLRLAGGTGQSF.

In its sample, this clonotype was seen a few times. The V gene is TRBV29-1, the J gene TRBJ2-4; D remains unclear. The CDR3 has 13 residues. Trimming removed 4 bases from V and 7 bases from J, with 14 bases in between. Germline V lookup: CDR1 SQVTM, CDR2 ANQGSEA. As DNA, the CDR3 is TGCAGCGTTGTGGTCCTGAATGGGAACATTCAGTACTTC. This codes for CSVVVLNGNIQYF.

This clonotype appeared a few times. The V call is TRBV5-1, the J call TRBJ2-2, with TRBD1 matching 10 bases. The germline gives CDR1 SGHRS, CDR2 YFSETQ. V was pared by 0 bases and J by 6 bases, with 11 bases of the junction left unmatched. This CDR3 is 18 amino acids long. In DNA form, the CDR3 reads TGCGCCAGCAGCTTGGTACCCCCGGACAGGGGGTCCTCCGGGGAGCTGTTTTTT. This sequence encodes CASSLVPPDRGSSGELFF.

The chain combines TRBV11-2 with TRBJ2-4, with 12 bases identical to TRBD1. With V trimmed by 5 bases and J by 0 bases, 14 bases remained unmatched. Germline CDR1 and CDR2: SGHAT and FQNNGV. CDR3 length: 20 amino acids. For the CDR3, the DNA is TGTGCCAGCAGCCTCAAAGCGGGACAGGGGGCTTCTGAAGCCAAAAACATTCAGTACTTC. Translating it yields CASSLKAGQGASEAKNIQYF.

This clonotype occurred many times. DNA for the CDR3: TGTGCCAGCAGCCGCCCAAAGGGGCAGGTCCCCTACAATGAGCAGTTCTTC. The encoded protein is CASSRPKGQVPYNEQFF. The chain combines TRBV27 with TRBJ2-1, with TRBD1 as a possible D gene (5 bases). Germline V gives CDR1 MNHEY, CDR2 SMNVEV (reference sequence). With 6 bases removed from V and 2 bases from J, the gap between germline ends came to 20 bases. This CDR3 spans 17 amino acids.

This clonotype came up a few times. The chain uses TRBV4-3 and TRBJ2-1; D may be TRBD2 (5 bases). Between the trimmed V and J ends, which lost 1 base and 5 bases, there was a span of 15 bases. This CDR3 has 16 residues. CDR1 and CDR2 (germline): LGHNA, YSLEER. The CDR3 DNA reads TGCGCCAGCAGCCAAGGTGCAGAGCGGAGCAACAATGAGCAGTTCTTC. Protein sequence: CASSQGAERSNNEQFF.

CDR3 DNA: TGTGCCAGCAGTTACTGGGGAGGAGAGACCCAGTACTTC. It codes for CASSYWGGETQYF. The chain links TRBV6-5 to TRBJ2-5; tentative D call: TRBD2 (6 bases). Trimming took 1 base from V and 4 from J, leaving 7 bases between them. This CDR3 is built from 13 residues. Germline V gene data show CDR1 as MNHEY and CDR2 as SVGAGI.

The chain combines TRBV15 with TRBJ2-2; the D is unclear. CDR1 is LNHNV, CDR2 YYDKDF, per germline (reference sequence). V shed 8 bases and J shed 3 bases, with 10 bases lying between them. The CDR3 is 13 residues long. The CDR3 DNA is TGTGCCACCCCCAAAGGATACACCGGGGAGCTGTTTTTT. This translates into CATPKGYTGELFF.

This clonotype appeared a few times. The genes are TRBV21-1 and TRBJ1-1; the table's D call, TRBD1, has no DNA check behind it. TRBV21-1 is a pseudogene. The CDR3 extends over 17 amino acids. The CDR3 loop is CASSKAVNRGRGTEAFF. CDR3 sequence (DNA): TGTGCCAGCAGCAAAGCCGTAAACAGGGGCCGTGGGACTGAAGCTTTCTTT.

This rearrangement joins TRBV24-1 to TRBJ2-5; TRBD1 agrees at 9 bases. There are 16 residues in the CDR3. Per germline, CDR1 KGHDR and CDR2 SFDVKD. V gave up 0 bases and J gave up 2 bases; unmatched junction bases: 3. CDR3 coding DNA: TGTGCCACCAGTGATTTGGGGACAGGGATTCAAGAGACCCAGTACTTC. Its protein product is CATSDLGTGIQETQYF.

V is TRBV27 and J is TRBJ2-5; tentatively, D is TRBD2 (7 bases). Germline V gene sequence: CDR1 MNHEY, CDR2 SMNVEV (reference sequence). Trimming cost V 4 bases and J 5 bases, with 20 bases left between them. CDR3 length: 16 residues. The CDR3 region has the DNA TGTGCCAGCAGTTACGGACGCGGGGGCCCGGGGGAGACCCAGTACTTC. Translating it yields CASSYGRGGPGETQYF.

The chain employs TRBV11-2 and TRBJ2-2; D perhaps matches TRBD2 (6 bases). V shed 5 bases and J shed 6 bases, with 10 bases lying between them. CDR1 SGHAT and CDR2 FQNNGV come from the germline V gene. The CDR3 consists of 13 residues. CDR3 in amino acids: CASSIGGAGELFF. The CDR3 bases are TGTGCCAGCAGCATCGGCGGGGCCGGGGAGCTGTTTTTT. Full variable domain (outside the CDR3, taken from reference TRBV11-2 and TRBJ2-2): EAGVAQSPRYKIIEKRQSVAFWCNPISGHATLYWYQQILGQGPKLLIQFQNNGVVDDSQLPKDRFSAERLKGVDSTLKIQPAKLEDSAVYLCASSIGGAGELFFGEGSRLTVL.

This clonotype was counted only a few times. The rearrangement uses TRBV7-6 and TRBJ2-1; D is undetermined. Trimming removed 5 bases at V and 5 bases at J, with 13 bases between. Germline V lookup: CDR1 SGHVS, CDR2 FNYEAQ. The CDR3 covers 14 residues. In DNA form, the CDR3 reads TGTGCCAGCAGCCCGACGGTGAACGACAATGAGCAGTTCTTC. Translating it yields CASSPTVNDNEQFF.

This clonotype has a count of ten or more. The chain recombines TRBV7-6 with TRBJ2-1; 7 nucleotides match TRBD2. The germline V gene encodes CDR1 SGHVS and CDR2 FNYEAQ. The CDR3 is 16 residues long. The V and J ends lost 2 bases and 7 bases, in that order; junction bases with no gene match: 11. The CDR3: CASSLTAKPGGNEQFF. CDR3 nucleotides: TGTGCCAGCAGCTTAACAGCGAAGCCGGGGGGAAATGAGCAGTTCTTC.

The chain has TRBV10-3 and TRBJ2-1, with D maybe TRBD2 (6 bases). Trimming left V 8 bases short and J 2 bases short, with 13 bases between. The CDR3 is made up of 14 amino acids. Germline V gene data show CDR1 as ENHRY and CDR2 as SYGVKD. The DNA for the CDR3 is TGTGCCATCCTTAGCGGAGGGGCCTACAATGAGCAGTTCTTC. Protein product: CAILSGGAYNEQFF.

This clonotype was seen only a few times. The chain recombines TRBV7-2 with TRBJ1-5, with a possible D match to TRBD1 (5 bases). The CDR3 length is 13 residues. V was trimmed by 3 bases and J by 6 bases, leaving 9 bases between them. Germline V CDR1 and CDR2: SGHTA, FQGNSA. CDR3 DNA: TGTGCCAGCAGCTTTTCACAGGTTCAGCCCCAGCATTTT. Amino acids: CASSFSQVQPQHF. The full variable domain, rest sourced from reference TRBV7-2 and TRBJ1-5, is GAGVSQSPSNKVTEKGKDVELRCDPISGHTALYWYRQSLGQGLEFLIYFQGNSAPDKSGLPSDRFSAERTGGSVSTLTIQRTQQEDSAVYLCASSFSQVQPQHFGDGTRLSIL.